These 11 T cell receptor beta chains were sequenced from one sample in a study of T-cell memory formation after mild COVID-19. TCRdb processed the 5' RACE reads anew with MiXCR; each CDR3 protein has one entry. The table lists under 300,000 distinct CDR3 sequences, approximately 7.6% of them singletons, with roughly 22% in the top ten. The sequenced sample was PBMCs or a T cell subset sorted from them (not recorded which). The receptor source for this set is a man aged 18 to 30 who had mild COVID-19 (a few samples of this study predate the infection). Cell type and time point are not known.

This clonotype was counted only a few times. The chain recombines TRBV7-2 with TRBJ2-7; tentatively, D is TRBD1 (5 bases). This CDR3 is 14 amino acids long. Germline V gives CDR1 SGHTA, CDR2 FQGNSA. V was shortened by 4 bases and J by 3 bases, with 13 bases between the two germline ends. The chain's CDR3 is CASSSQDFYYEQYF. The CDR3 bases are TGTGCCAGCAGCTCACAGGATTTCTACTACGAGCAGTACTTC. Supplemented by reference TRBV7-2 and TRBJ2-7, the full variable domain reads GAGVSQSPSNKVTEKGKDVELRCDPISGHTALYWYRQSLGQGLEFLIYFQGNSAPDKSGLPSDRFSAERTGGSVSTLTIQRTQQEDSAVYLCASSSQDFYYEQYFGPGTRLTVT.

The V gene is TRBV29-1, the J gene TRBJ1-5, with D perhaps TRBD1 (6 bases). The CDR3 totals 12 residues. CDR1 SQVTM and CDR2 ANQGSEA come from the germline V gene. V lost 4 bases to trimming and J lost 7 bases, with 11 bases between them. CDR3 sequence: CSVGVRGQPQHF. In nucleotides, the CDR3 is TGCAGCGTTGGTGTAAGGGGGCAGCCCCAGCATTTT.

The chain employs TRBV7-2 and TRBJ2-4; 8 bases are a match to TRBD1. CDR1 is SGHTA and CDR2 is FQGNSA in the germline V gene. The CDR3 sequence is 16 residues long. V gave up 3 bases and J gave up 1 base; unmatched junction bases: 5. Here the CDR3 DNA reads TGTGCCAGCAGCTTCCCCAGGACAGGGGCCAAAAACATTCAGTACTTC. This encodes CASSFPRTGAKNIQYF.

This clonotype was detected only a few times. The rearrangement links TRBV7-9 to TRBJ2-5; TRBD2 might be the D (6 bases). Trimming took 6 bases from V and 5 from J, leaving 10 bases between them. CDR1 is SEHNR, CDR2 FQNEAQ, per germline (reference sequence). The CDR3 consists of 12 residues. CDR3 bases: TGTGCCAGCAGGCCTGCGGGGGAGACCCAGTACTTC. This gives the protein CASRPAGETQYF.

This clonotype was counted at least ten times. V usage is TRBV5-1 and J usage is TRBJ2-5; unclear D gene. The V end was cut by 0 bases, the J end by 1 base, with 7 bases between. Germline loops: CDR1 SGHRS, CDR2 YFSETQ. This CDR3 is 14 amino acids long. CDR3 sequence reads: CASSLGRSQETQYF. In DNA, the CDR3 is TGCGCCAGCAGCTTGGGCCGGAGCCAAGAGACCCAGTACTTC.

This clonotype has at least ten counts. V gene TRBV7-2 combines with J gene TRBJ2-7; weak D call: TRBD2 (6 bases). Germline V gene sequence: CDR1 SGHTA, CDR2 FQGNSA. There are 16 residues in the CDR3. Trimming pared 0 bases from V and 3 bases from J, leaving 15 bases between. CDR3 DNA: TGTGCCAGCAGCTTAGCCAGCGGGTTAGCGTACTACGAGCAGTACTTC. Its translation is CASSLASGLAYYEQYF.

The rearrangement uses TRBV29-1 and TRBJ2-7, with TRBD2 matching over 7 bases. J lost 2 bases, V lost 7 bases, and 11 bases had no gene match. Germline V gene sequence: CDR1 SQVTM, CDR2 ANQGSEA. CDR3 length: 14 residues. CDR3 sequence reads: CSALRDYRTYEQYF. CDR3 coding DNA: TGCAGCGCTCTCCGGGACTACCGCACCTACGAGCAGTACTTC.

Only a few counts were recorded for this clonotype. The chain uses TRBV7-8 and TRBJ2-1, with D possibly called TRBD1 or TRBD2 (6 bases each). Germline values: CDR1 SGHVS, CDR2 FQNEAQ. V dropped 3 bases and J dropped 7 bases, with 13 bases sitting between them. This CDR3 is 14 amino acids long. CDR3 DNA: TGTGCCAGCAGCTTCCTGAGGGGGGTGAATGAGCAGTTCTTC. Residues: CASSFLRGVNEQFF.

The chain employs TRBV5-4 and TRBJ2-5, with D possibly being TRBD1 (5 bases). Germline V gene sequence: CDR1 SGHNT, CDR2 YYREEE (reference sequence). Trimming cost V 2 bases and J 0 bases, with 8 bases left between them. The CDR3 length is 14 residues. The DNA for the CDR3 is TGTGCCAGCAGCTTAACAGGAAACCAAGAGACCCAGTACTTC. Protein: CASSLTGNQETQYF.

This clonotype has ten or more counts. V gene TRBV4-2 combines with J gene TRBJ2-7; 10 bases align to TRBD1. Germline loops: CDR1 LGHNA, CDR2 YNFKEQ. Trimming took 0 bases from V and 3 from J; bases not matched to a gene: 2. The CDR3 contains 15 residues. CDR3 DNA sequence: TGTGCCAGCAGCCAAGAAGACAGGGGGCTCTACGAGCAGTACTTC. Translating it yields CASSQEDRGLYEQYF.

Ten or more counts support this clonotype. CDR3 amino acids: CASSLALRDTQYF. CDR3 DNA: TGTGCCAGCAGCTTGGCCTTGAGGGATACGCAGTATTTT. The chain uses TRBV5-6 and TRBJ2-3; D remains ambiguous. The CDR3 sequence is 13 residues long. Per germline, CDR1 SGHDT and CDR2 YYEEEE. Trimming removed 0 bases at V and 6 bases at J, with 8 bases between.